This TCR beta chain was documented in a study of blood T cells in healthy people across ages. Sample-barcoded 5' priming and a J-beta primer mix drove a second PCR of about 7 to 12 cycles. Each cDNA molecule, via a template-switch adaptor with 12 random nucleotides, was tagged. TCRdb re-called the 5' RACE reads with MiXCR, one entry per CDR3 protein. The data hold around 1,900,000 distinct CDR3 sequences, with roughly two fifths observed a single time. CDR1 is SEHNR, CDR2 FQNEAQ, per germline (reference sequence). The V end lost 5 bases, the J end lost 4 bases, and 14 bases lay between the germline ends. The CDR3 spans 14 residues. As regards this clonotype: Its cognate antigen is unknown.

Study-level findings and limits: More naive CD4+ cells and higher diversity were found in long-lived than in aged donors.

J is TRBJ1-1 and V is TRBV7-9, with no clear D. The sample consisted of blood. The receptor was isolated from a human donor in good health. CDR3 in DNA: TGTGCCAGCAGCACGTGGGCCAAGCCCACTGAAGCTTTCTTT. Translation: CASSTWAKPTEAFF. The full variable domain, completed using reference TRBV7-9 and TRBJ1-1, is DTGVSQNPRHKITKRGQNVTFRCDPISEHNRLYWYRQTLGQGPEFLTYFQNEAQLEKSRLLSDRFSAERPKGSFSTLEIQRTEQGDSAMYLCASSTWAKPTEAFFGQGTRLTVV.